This T cell receptor beta chain was captured in a study of blood T cells in healthy people across ages (dated by TCRdb to about 2015). Regarding the research as a whole: In model experiments, template switching captured about one uniquely barcoded TCR beta cDNA molecule for every two T cells. The study measured age-related changes in TCR beta repertoire diversity using deep sequencing normalized with unique cDNA molecular identifiers. The donors were split into four age groups: young (average 16 years), middle-aged (39), aged (more than 60) and long-lived (approximately 80). To avoid experimental bias, donors of different ages were randomly spread across the sequencing lanes. Two additional independent replicas of 1 million unique cDNA reads from the same blood draw were analyzed for two donors (one aged 18 to 29 and one aged 80 or older).

The 39 donors, aged about 6 to 100 years, were systemically healthy Caucasian individuals from Russia. Each donor gave 8.5 to 10 milliliters of peripheral blood, collected into EDTA-treated Vacutainer tubes. Ficoll-Paque density-gradient centrifugation was used to isolate PBMCs, with at least 7 million obtained per sample. Trizol reagent was used to extract total RNA from PBMCs, with at least 5.5 micrograms per sample. For every donor, flow cytometry on a PBMC aliquot measured the percentage of naive CD45RAhigh/CD27high T cells. The CDR3 measures 15 amino acids from cysteine to phenylalanine. This entry keeps only the CDR3 DNA: 45 bases, framed from base 1. Trimming leaves V shorter by 4 bases and J shorter by 1 base, with the junction holding 6 bases beyond the gene matches. Sequences SGHRS (CDR1) and YFSETQ (CDR2) are obtained from the germline V gene. Results and caveats for the whole study, not just this receptor: Donor CMV infection status was unknown, potentially confounding age-related changes in expanded clonotypes. There was a strong correlation between observed TCR beta diversity and the percentage of naive T cells measured by flow cytometry. Because profiling used bulk unsorted PBMCs, naive and antigen-experienced compartments could not be compared conclusively. Estimates of total diversity from one million sequenced T cells were regarded as lower bounds and underestimates. Compared with the aged group, the long-lived group had more naive CD4+ T cells, fewer expanded clones and increased TCR diversity, a pattern suggesting age selection. As age increased, observed TCR beta diversity per million T cells dropped in a roughly linear way, and a significant reduction was already evident by age roughly 36.

Library preparation used 5' RACE. Instrument used: Illumina HiSeq 2500. The second PCR ran for about 6 to 12 cycles and used a J-beta primer mix along with a sample-barcoded 5' primer. A unique molecular identifier was introduced onto each TCR beta cDNA molecule by a template-switch 5' adaptor carrying 12 random nucleotides. Each sample yielded at least 2.5 million CDR3-containing paired-end reads. All of the RNA was converted into first-strand cDNA using the Mint cDNA synthesis kit, with a TRBC-specific oligonucleotide serving as the primer. After uracil-DNA glycosylase treatment, a first 18-cycle PCR used universal primers M1SS and BC2_uni_R on all cDNA. The authors' analysis ran thus. For normalization, 1 million high-quality reads, each with a distinct molecular identifier, were randomly selected from each sample. Instead of being binned into consensus sequences, reads that shared molecular identifiers were thrown out. MiTCR, with a Q25 quality threshold and the strictest error-elimination algorithm, was used for CDR3 identification, clonotype clustering and error correction. Lower-bound total TCR beta diversity was estimated with a nonparametric unseen species model using Euler transformation. TCRdb ran its own pipeline on the public reads, namely fastp trimming at Q25 and MiXCR clone calling, and kept in-frame beta chains. Each CDR3 protein gets just one entry, which takes the most common genes and DNA from the rows behind it. The V and J calls come from TCRdb's annotation, not from the publication. The sample yields just over 1 million distinct CDR3 sequences; under 55% were counted once. The ten largest account for 15% to 20% of the sample.

About this clonotype: Its specific antigen is unknown. Per-nucleotide qualities are absent, and no much larger clonotype sits a single base away.

This TCR derives from a woman aged 55-75 years in good health. Source material: blood. Here the chain combines TRBV5-1 and TRBJ2-7; the central 9 bases match TRBD1. CDR3 protein: CASSTGDRDSYEQYF. The DNA reads TGCGCCAGCAGCACAGGGGACAGGGATTCCTACGAGCAGTACTTC.